This TCR beta chain comes out of a study of blood T cell repertoires in COVID-19. V lost 3 bases and J lost 4, with 7 bases in between. The CDR3 runs 13 residues. In germline, CDR1 is SNHLY, CDR2 FYNNEI. Generated by immunoSEQ multiplex PCR, the TCRdb table keeps only in-frame clones and is missing some. The repertoire holds 84,000 or so clones, with 79% as singletons. Sequencing used peripheral blood. The chain recombines TRBV2 with TRBJ1-3; D not certain. The receptor comes from a man aged 65 to 79 with acute or convalescent COVID-19. In nucleotides, the CDR3 is TGTGCCAGCAGTGAGAACGCGGGAAACACCATATATTTT. Residues: CASSENAGNTIYF.